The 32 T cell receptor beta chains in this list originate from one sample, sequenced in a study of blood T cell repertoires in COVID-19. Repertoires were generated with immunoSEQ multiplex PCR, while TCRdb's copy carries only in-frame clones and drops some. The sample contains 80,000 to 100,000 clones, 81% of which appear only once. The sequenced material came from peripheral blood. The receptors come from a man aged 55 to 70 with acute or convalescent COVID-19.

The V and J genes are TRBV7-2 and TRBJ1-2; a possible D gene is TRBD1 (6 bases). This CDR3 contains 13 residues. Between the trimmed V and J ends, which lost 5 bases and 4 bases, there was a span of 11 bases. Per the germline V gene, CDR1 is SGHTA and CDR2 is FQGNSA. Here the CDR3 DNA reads TGTGCCAGCAGCCTCAGGGGAGTCTATGGCTACACCTTC. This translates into CASSLRGVYGYTF.

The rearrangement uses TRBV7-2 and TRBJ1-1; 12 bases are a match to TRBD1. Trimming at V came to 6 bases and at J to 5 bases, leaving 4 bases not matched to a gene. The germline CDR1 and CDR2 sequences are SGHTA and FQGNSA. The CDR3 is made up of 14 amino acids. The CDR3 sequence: CASRGQGAQTEAFF. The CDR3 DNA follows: TGTGCCAGCAGGGGACAGGGGGCGCAAACTGAAGCTTTCTTT. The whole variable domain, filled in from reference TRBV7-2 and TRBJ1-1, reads GAGVSQSPSNKVTEKGKDVELRCDPISGHTALYWYRQSLGQGLEFLIYFQGNSAPDKSGLPSDRFSAERTGGSVSTLTIQRTQQEDSAVYLCASRGQGAQTEAFFGQGTRLTVV.

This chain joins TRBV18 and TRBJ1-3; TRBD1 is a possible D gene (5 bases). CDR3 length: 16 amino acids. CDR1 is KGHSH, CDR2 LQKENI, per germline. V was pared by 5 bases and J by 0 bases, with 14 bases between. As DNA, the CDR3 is TGTGCCAGCTCATATGGACGGACAAGCTCTGGAAACACCATATATTTT. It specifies CASSYGRTSSGNTIYF.

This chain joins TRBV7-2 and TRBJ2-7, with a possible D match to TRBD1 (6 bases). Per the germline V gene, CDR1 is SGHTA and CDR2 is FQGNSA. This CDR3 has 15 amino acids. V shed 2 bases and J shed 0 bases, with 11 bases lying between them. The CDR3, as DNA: TGTGCCAGCAGCTTATCCTGGACAGCCTCCTACGAGCAGTACTTC. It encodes CASSLSWTASYEQYF.

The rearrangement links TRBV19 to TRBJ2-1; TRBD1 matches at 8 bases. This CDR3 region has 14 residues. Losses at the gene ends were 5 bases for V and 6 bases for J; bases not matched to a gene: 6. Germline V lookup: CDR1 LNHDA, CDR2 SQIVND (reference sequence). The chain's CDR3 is CASSPQGAVNEQFF. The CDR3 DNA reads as TGTGCCAGTAGTCCGCAGGGGGCGGTCAATGAGCAGTTCTTC.

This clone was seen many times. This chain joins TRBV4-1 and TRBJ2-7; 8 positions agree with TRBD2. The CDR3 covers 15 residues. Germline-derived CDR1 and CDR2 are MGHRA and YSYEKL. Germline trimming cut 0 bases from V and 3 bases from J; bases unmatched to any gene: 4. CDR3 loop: CASSQDTGTSYEQYF. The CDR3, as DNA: TGCGCCAGCAGCCAAGATACGGGGACTAGCTACGAGCAGTACTTC.

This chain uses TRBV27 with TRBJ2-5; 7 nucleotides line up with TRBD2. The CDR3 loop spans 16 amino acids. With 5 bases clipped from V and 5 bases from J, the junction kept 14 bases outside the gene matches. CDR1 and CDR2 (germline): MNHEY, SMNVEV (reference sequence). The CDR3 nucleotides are TGTGCCAGCAGTCCCGGACTAGTCTGGAGTTCGGAGACCCAGTACTTC. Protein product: CASSPGLVWSSETQYF.

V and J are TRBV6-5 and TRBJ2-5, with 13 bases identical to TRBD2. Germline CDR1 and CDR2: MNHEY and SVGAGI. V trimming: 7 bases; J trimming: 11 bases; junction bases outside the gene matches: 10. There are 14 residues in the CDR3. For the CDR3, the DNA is TGTGCCAGCATGCAGGGGGGACTAGCGGGATTTCAGTACTTC. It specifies CASMQGGLAGFQYF.

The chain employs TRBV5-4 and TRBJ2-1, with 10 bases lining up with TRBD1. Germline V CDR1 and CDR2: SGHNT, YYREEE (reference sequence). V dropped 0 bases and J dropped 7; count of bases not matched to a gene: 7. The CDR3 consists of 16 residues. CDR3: CASSLGGGQGVNEQFF. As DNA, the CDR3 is TGTGCCAGCAGCTTGGGCGGCGGACAGGGGGTTAATGAGCAGTTCTTC.

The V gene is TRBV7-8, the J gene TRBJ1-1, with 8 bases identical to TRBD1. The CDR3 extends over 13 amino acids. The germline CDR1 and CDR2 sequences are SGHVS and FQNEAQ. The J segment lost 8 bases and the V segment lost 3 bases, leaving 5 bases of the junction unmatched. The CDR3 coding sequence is TGTGCCAGCAGCTTTAGGACAGGGCAAGAAGCTTTCTTT. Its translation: CASSFRTGQEAFF.

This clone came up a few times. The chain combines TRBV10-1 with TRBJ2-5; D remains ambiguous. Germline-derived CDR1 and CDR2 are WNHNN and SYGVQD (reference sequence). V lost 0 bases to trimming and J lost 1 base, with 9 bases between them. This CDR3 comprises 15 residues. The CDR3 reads CASSESRISQETQYF. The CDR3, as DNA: TGCGCCAGCAGTGAGTCGAGAATCTCCCAAGAGACCCAGTACTTC.

DNA for the CDR3: TGTGCCAGCAGCTTAGTTAGGGGGCCGAACACTGAAGCTTTCTTT. Protein: CASSLVRGPNTEAFF. The rearrangement uses TRBV7-9 and TRBJ1-1; 7 nucleotides match TRBD1. Germline loops: CDR1 SEHNR, CDR2 FQNEAQ (reference sequence). The J segment lost 1 base and the V segment lost 1 base, leaving 3 bases of the junction unmatched. CDR3 length equals 15 residues.

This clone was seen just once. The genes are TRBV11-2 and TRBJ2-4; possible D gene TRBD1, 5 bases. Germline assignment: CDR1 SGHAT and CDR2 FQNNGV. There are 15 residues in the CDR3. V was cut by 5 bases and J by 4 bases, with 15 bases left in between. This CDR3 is CASSPETVTKNIQYF. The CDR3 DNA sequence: TGTGCCAGCAGCCCGGAGACAGTAACTAAAAACATTCAGTACTTC.

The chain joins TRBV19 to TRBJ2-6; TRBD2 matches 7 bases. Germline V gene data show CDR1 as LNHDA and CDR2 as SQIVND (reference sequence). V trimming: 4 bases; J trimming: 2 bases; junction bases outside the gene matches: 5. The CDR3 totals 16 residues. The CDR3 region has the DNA TGTGCCAGTAGTAATCACGGGGGGACTGGGGCCAACGTCCTGACTTTC. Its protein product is CASSNHGGTGANVLTF.

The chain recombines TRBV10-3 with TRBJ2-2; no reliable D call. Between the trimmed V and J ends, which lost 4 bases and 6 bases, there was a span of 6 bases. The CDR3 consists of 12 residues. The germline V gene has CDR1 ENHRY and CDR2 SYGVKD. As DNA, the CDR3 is TGTGCCATCAGTGGCAGGCCCGGGGAGCTGTTTTTT. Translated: CAISGRPGELFF.

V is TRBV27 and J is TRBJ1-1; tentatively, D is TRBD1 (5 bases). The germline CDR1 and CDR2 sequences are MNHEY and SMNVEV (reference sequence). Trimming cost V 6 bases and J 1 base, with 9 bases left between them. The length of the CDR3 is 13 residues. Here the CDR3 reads CASRTTGNTEAFF. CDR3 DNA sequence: TGTGCCAGCAGAACTACAGGGAACACTGAAGCTTTCTTT.

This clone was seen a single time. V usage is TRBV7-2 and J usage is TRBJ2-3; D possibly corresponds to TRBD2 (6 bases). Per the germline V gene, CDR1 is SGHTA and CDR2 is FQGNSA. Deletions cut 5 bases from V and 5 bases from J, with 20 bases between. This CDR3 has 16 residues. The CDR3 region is CASSPRLGGGGDTQYF. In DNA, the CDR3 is TGTGCCAGCAGCCCGCGACTAGGAGGTGGAGGAGATACGCAGTATTTT.

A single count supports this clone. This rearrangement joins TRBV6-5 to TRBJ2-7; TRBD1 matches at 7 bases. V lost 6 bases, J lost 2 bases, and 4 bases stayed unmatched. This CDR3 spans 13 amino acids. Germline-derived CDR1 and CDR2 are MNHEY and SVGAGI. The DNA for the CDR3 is TGTGCCAGCAGGCAGGGGGTCCCCTACGAGCAGTACTTC. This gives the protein CASRQGVPYEQYF.

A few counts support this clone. The CDR3 nucleotides read TGTGCCAGCAGCAAAGCAGAGAAGCGGGAGGGCCGGGAGACCCAGTACTTC. Encoded protein: CASSKAEKREGRETQYF. This chain joins TRBV21-1 and TRBJ2-5; whether TRBD2, the table's D call, matches the DNA was not checked. TRBV21-1 is noted as a pseudogene. The CDR3 sequence is 17 residues long.

CDR3 amino acids: CASSPGLAGNNEQFF. DNA for the CDR3: TGTGCCAGCAGCCCCGGACTAGCGGGAAATAATGAGCAGTTCTTC. This chain connects TRBV7-6 to TRBJ2-1; 12 positions agree with TRBD2. V was clipped by 5 bases and J by 7 bases; unmatched bases: 6. The CDR3 is 15 amino acids. CDR1 is SGHVS, CDR2 FNYEAQ, per germline.

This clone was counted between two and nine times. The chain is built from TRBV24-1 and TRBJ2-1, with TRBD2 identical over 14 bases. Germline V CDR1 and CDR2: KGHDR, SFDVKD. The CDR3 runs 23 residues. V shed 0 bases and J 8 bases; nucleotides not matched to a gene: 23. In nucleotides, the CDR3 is TGTGCCACCAGTGATTTGCACAGGACTCAGGGGACTAGCGGGAGCACGTCGGAAGATGAGCAGTTCTTC. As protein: CATSDLHRTQGTSGSTSEDEQFF.

This CDR3 reads CASSHRQGSFSYEQYF. CDR3 bases: TGTGCCAGTAGTCACCGACAGGGATCTTTCTCCTACGAGCAGTACTTC. The chain combines TRBV19 with TRBJ2-7, with 7 bases lining up with TRBD1. This CDR3 comprises 16 residues. Germline CDR1 reads LNHDA; CDR2 reads SQIVND (reference sequence). The junction had 10 bases not matched to a gene; V was cut back by 5 bases and J by 0 bases.

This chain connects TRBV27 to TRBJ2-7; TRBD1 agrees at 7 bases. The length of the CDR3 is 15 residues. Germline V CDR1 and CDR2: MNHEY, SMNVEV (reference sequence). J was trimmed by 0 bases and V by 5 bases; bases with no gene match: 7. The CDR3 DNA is TGTGCCAGCAGTATTAGGGACAGTCCCTCCTACGAGCAGTACTTC. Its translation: CASSIRDSPSYEQYF.

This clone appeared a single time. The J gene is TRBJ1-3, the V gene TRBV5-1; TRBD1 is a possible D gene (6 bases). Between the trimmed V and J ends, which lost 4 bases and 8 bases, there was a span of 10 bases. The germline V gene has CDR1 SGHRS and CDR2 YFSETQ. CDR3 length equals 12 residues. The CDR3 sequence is CASSLKGDTIYF. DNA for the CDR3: TGCGCCAGCAGCCTAAAGGGGGACACCATATATTTT. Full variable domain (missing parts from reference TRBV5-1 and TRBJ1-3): KAGVTQTPRYLIKTRGQQVTLSCSPISGHRSVSWYQQTPGQGLQFLFEYFSETQRNKGNFPGRFSGRQFSNSRSEMNVSTLELGDSALYLCASSLKGDTIYFGEGSWLTVV.

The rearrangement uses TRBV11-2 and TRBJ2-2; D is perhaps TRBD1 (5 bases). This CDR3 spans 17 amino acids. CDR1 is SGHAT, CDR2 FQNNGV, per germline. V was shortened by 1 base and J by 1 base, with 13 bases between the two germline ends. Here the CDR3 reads CASSLGQDSRNTGELFF. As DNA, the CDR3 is TGTGCCAGCAGCTTAGGTCAAGACAGTCGGAACACCGGGGAGCTGTTTTTT. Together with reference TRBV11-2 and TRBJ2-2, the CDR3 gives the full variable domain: EAGVAQSPRYKIIEKRQSVAFWCNPISGHATLYWYQQILGQGPKLLIQFQNNGVVDDSQLPKDRFSAERLKGVDSTLKIQPAKLEDSAVYLCASSLGQDSRNTGELFFGEGSRLTVL.

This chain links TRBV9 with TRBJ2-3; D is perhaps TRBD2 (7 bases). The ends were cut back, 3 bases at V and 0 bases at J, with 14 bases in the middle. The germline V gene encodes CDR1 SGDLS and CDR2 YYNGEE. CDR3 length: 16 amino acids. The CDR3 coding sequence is TGTGCCAGCAGCGCGGGGGGCCCCTCTAGCACAGATACGCAGTATTTT. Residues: CASSAGGPSSTDTQYF.

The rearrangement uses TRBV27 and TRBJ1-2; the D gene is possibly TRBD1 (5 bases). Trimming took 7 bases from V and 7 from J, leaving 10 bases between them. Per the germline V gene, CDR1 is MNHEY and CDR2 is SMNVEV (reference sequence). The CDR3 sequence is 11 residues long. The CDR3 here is CASTRGFGYTF. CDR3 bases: TGTGCCAGCACAAGGGGCTTTGGCTACACCTTC.

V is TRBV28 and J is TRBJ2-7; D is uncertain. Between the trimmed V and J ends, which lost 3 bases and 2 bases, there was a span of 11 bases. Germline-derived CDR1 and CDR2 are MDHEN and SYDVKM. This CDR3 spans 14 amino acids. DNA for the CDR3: TGTGCCAGCAGTTTTCCCCTGAGTACCTACGAGCAGTACTTC. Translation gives CASSFPLSTYEQYF.

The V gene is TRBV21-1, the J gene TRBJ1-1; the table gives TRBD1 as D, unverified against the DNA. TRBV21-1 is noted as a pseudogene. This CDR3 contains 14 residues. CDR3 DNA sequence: TGTGCCAGCAGCAAAGGAAGGGGGTCCACTGAAGCTTTCTTT. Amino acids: CASSKGRGSTEAFF.

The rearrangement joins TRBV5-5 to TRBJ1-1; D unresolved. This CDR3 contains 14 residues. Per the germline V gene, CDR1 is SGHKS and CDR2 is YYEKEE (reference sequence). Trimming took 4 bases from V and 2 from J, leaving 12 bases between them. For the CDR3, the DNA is TGTGCCAGCAGCCCCCGGGAGGTAAACACTGAAGCTTTCTTT. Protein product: CASSPREVNTEAFF.

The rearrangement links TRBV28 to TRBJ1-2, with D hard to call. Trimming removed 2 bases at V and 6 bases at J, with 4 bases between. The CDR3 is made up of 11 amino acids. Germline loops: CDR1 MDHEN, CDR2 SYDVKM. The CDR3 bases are TGTGCCAGCAGTTTACCTGATGGCTACACCTTC. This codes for CASSLPDGYTF.

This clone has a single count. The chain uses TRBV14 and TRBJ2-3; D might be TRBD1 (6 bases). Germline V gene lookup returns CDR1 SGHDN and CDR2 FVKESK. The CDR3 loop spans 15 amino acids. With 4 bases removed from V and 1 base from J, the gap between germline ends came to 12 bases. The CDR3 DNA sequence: TGTGCCAGCAGCCCCCTAGGGGGAGGCACAGATACGCAGTATTTT. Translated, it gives CASSPLGGGTDTQYF.